Presented here are 30 T cell receptor beta chains from one specimen sequenced in a study of tumor T cells in aggressive B-cell lymphoma. The method was immunoSEQ multiplex PCR; TCRdb's version includes in-frame clones alone and lacks a portion of them. Here the sample spans a few thousand clones, 70% to 90% being singletons. The sequencing input was tumor tissue. The receptors were sampled from an adult with diffuse large B cell lymphoma.

This chain connects TRBV21-1 to TRBJ2-3; the D call TRBD2 from the table was never checked on the DNA. TRBV21-1 is assigned pseudogene status. The CDR3 consists of 17 residues. The CDR3 DNA sequence: TGTGCCAGCAGCAAAGACCGCGGGACGGGTGCCACAGATACGCAGTATTTT. This encodes CASSKDRGTGATDTQYF.

This clone was counted a single time. This sequence joins TRBV27 and TRBJ2-1; 10 bases match TRBD1. The CDR3 covers 16 residues. Germline CDR1 and CDR2: MNHEY and SMNVEV (reference sequence). V shed 5 bases, J shed 4 bases, and the junction held 8 bases outside the gene matches. The CDR3 here is CASSLQTGGGYNEQFF. The CDR3 coding sequence is TGTGCCAGCAGTCTCCAGACAGGGGGCGGGTACAATGAGCAGTTCTTC.

The chain combines TRBV6-5 with TRBJ2-4, with 7 bases that match TRBD1. The CDR3 contains 14 residues. Germline V gene lookup returns CDR1 MNHEY and CDR2 SVGAGI. The junction had 5 bases not matched to a gene; V was cut back by 6 bases and J by 3 bases. CDR3 region: CASSDRDSKNIQYF. The DNA of the CDR3 is TGTGCCAGCAGCGACCGGGACAGCAAAAACATTCAGTACTTC.

The sample holds a few counts of this clone. This chain joins TRBV19 and TRBJ2-5; 7 bases map to TRBD1. V was pared by 3 bases and J by 0 bases, with 4 bases of the junction left unmatched. Per the germline V gene, CDR1 is LNHDA and CDR2 is SQIVND (reference sequence). This CDR3 spans 15 amino acids. Here the CDR3 DNA reads TGTGCCAGTAGTATTAACAGGGGTAACCAAGAGACCCAGTACTTC. Translation gives CASSINRGNQETQYF.

This chain joins TRBV5-4 and TRBJ2-7, with 8 bases fitting TRBD2. J gave up 3 bases and V 2 bases, and 22 bases lay outside the gene matches. This CDR3 contains 20 residues. CDR1 and CDR2 (germline): SGHNT, YYREEE (reference sequence). The CDR3 DNA is TGTGCCAGCAGCTTTGGGCCTGGGAACCCTATAACTAGCGGATACTACGAGCAGTACTTC. It specifies CASSFGPGNPITSGYYEQYF.

This clone was detected only a few times. The genes are TRBV19 and TRBJ1-4, with D hard to call. V lost 4 bases and J lost 7, with 16 bases in between. Germline CDR1 LNHDA, CDR2 SQIVND (reference sequence). The length of the CDR3 is 15 residues. CDR3 coding DNA: TGTGCCAGTAGTACCGCTAGAGTTAGTGGTGAAAAACTGTTTTTT. Translation gives CASSTARVSGEKLFF.

The chain couples TRBV6-1 to TRBJ1-2, with 11 bases fitting TRBD1. The V gene end was trimmed by 4 bases and the J gene end by 7 bases; junction bases not matched to a gene: 5. The V gene's germline CDR1 is MNHNS and CDR2 SASEGT. CDR3 length: 14 residues. The CDR3 loop is CASSAGQGVGGYTF. CDR3 DNA: TGTGCCAGCAGTGCGGGACAGGGGGTCGGTGGCTACACCTTC.

The rearrangement links TRBV30 to TRBJ2-2, with D possibly matching TRBD2 (5 bases). CDR1 GTSNPN and CDR2 SVGIG come from the germline V gene (reference sequence). The length of the CDR3 is 14 residues. Between the trimmed V and J ends, which lost 2 bases and 1 base, there was a span of 8 bases. The CDR3 DNA reads as TGTGCCTGGAGTATACTAGAGAACACCGGGGAGCTGTTTTTT. Translated: CAWSILENTGELFF.

V is TRBV19 and J is TRBJ1-1; 7 positions agree with TRBD1. CDR1 and CDR2 from the germline V gene are LNHDA and SQIVND (reference sequence). V was pared by 1 base and J by 5 bases, with 7 bases of the junction left unmatched. The CDR3 runs 15 residues. The CDR3 reads CASSIGQQGRTEAFF. CDR3 coding DNA: TGTGCCAGTAGTATAGGTCAACAGGGGCGTACTGAAGCTTTCTTT.

This clone was seen more than once but under ten times. The rearrangement uses TRBV5-6 and TRBJ1-4; no clear D gene. The CDR3 consists of 14 residues. Per germline, CDR1 SGHDT and CDR2 YYEEEE. Between the trimmed V and J ends, which lost 2 bases and 6 bases, there was a span of 11 bases. The CDR3 protein is CASSFGGLDEKLFF. In DNA form, the CDR3 reads TGTGCCAGCAGCTTTGGCGGACTTGATGAAAAACTGTTTTTT.

The V gene is TRBV2, the J gene TRBJ2-5; the match to TRBD1 covers 9 bases. J gave up 6 bases and V 6 bases, and 14 bases lay outside the gene matches. Germline CDR1 reads SNHLY; CDR2 reads FYNNEI. The CDR3 consists of 16 residues. The DNA for the CDR3 is TGTGCCAGCAGGCGAACCGGGACAGGGTCGGTAAAGACCCAGTACTTC. This gives the protein CASRRTGTGSVKTQYF.

CDR3 protein: CASSRTGGLVNTIYF. For the CDR3, the DNA is TGTGCCAGCAGCCGGACAGGGGGCCTTGTAAACACCATATATTTT. The chain joins TRBV11-2 to TRBJ1-3, with 11 bases lining up with TRBD1. CDR1 is SGHAT, CDR2 FQNNGV, per germline. The V gene end was trimmed by 5 bases and the J gene end by 6 bases; junction bases not matched to a gene: 6. CDR3 length equals 15 residues.

The chain combines TRBV28 with TRBJ2-1; the match to TRBD2 covers 9 bases. Germline CDR1 is MDHEN and CDR2 is SYDVKM. The V and J ends lost 3 bases and 10 bases, in that order; junction bases with no gene match: 13. There are 16 residues in the CDR3. This chain's CDR3 is CASSFFASGKEAEQFF. CDR3 coding DNA: TGTGCCAGCAGTTTTTTCGCTAGCGGGAAGGAGGCGGAGCAGTTCTTC.

The chain couples TRBV10-1 to TRBJ2-5; possible D gene TRBD1, 6 bases. Germline V gene lookup returns CDR1 WNHNN and CDR2 SYGVQD (reference sequence). CDR3 length: 16 residues. Trimming removed 0 bases from V and 4 bases from J, with 15 bases in between. The CDR3 DNA reads as TGCGCCAGCAGTGAGTCAACAGGGTTGGGCAGAGAGACCCAGTACTTC. Translated, it gives CASSESTGLGRETQYF.

The chain combines TRBV19 with TRBJ1-5; 7 nucleotides match TRBD1. The CDR3 has 15 amino acids. V lost 5 bases to trimming and J lost 6 bases; unmatched junction nucleotides: 10. The germline V gene encodes CDR1 LNHDA and CDR2 SQIVND (reference sequence). The CDR3 region has the DNA TGTGCCAGTAGTCCCCAGGGGGGCAATAGTCAGCCCCAGCATTTT. Amino acids: CASSPQGGNSQPQHF.

The chain combines TRBV28 with TRBJ2-5; 10 bases fit TRBD1. The CDR3 runs to 15 residues. Germline values: CDR1 MDHEN, CDR2 SYDVKM. V lost 5 bases, J lost 11 bases, and 14 bases stayed unmatched. The CDR3 region is CASSGTGQGIVEQYF. The DNA of the CDR3 is TGTGCCAGCAGTGGGACGGGACAGGGGATCGTGGAGCAGTACTTC.

In this sample, this clone turned up once. This chain joins TRBV28 and TRBJ2-7; weak D call: TRBD1 (6 bases). The CDR3 has 13 amino acids. V lost 8 bases to trimming and J lost 7 bases, with 18 bases between them. In germline, CDR1 is MDHEN, CDR2 SYDVKM. CDR3 nucleotide sequence: TGTGCCAGCCGGGACACGTTTTTCGGGGAGCAGTACTTC. Amino acid sequence: CASRDTFFGEQYF.

The chain couples TRBV29-1 to TRBJ2-2; 8 bases align to TRBD2. Germline trimming cut 7 bases from V and 7 bases from J; bases unmatched to any gene: 5. The CDR3 has 12 residues. The germline V gene has CDR1 SQVTM and CDR2 ANQGSEA. In DNA, the CDR3 is TGCAGCGCCCGGGGGGGTATCGGGGAGCTGTTTTTT. As protein: CSARGGIGELFF.

As regards this clone: A read error may produce the germline difference seen at one junction end. This same CDR3 is encoded by further DNA sequences in the sample. The gene calls are TRBV30 and TRBJ1-6, with D hard to call. Germline V gene lookup returns CDR1 GTSNPN and CDR2 SVGIG (reference sequence). The CDR3 runs to 15 residues. The CDR3 DNA reads as TGTGCCTGGAGTGTGGGAGGCTCCTATAATTCCCCCCTCCACTTT. Its translation is CAWSVGGSYNSPLHF.

The rearrangement uses TRBV9 and TRBJ1-2, with 7 bases matching TRBD1. J was trimmed by 6 bases and V by 4 bases; bases with no gene match: 6. CDR1 is SGDLS, CDR2 YYNGEE, per germline. The CDR3 extends over 13 amino acids. This CDR3 reads CASSPTTGNGYTF. As DNA, the CDR3 is TGTGCCAGCAGCCCAACGACAGGGAATGGCTACACCTTC.

This clone appeared a few times. This sequence joins TRBV5-6 and TRBJ2-2; no reliable D call. CDR1 is SGHDT and CDR2 is YYEEEE in the germline V gene. The CDR3 has 12 amino acids. V was pared by 2 bases and J by 6 bases, with 5 bases between. This CDR3 is CASSLASGELFF. For the CDR3, the DNA is TGTGCCAGCAGCTTAGCATCCGGGGAGCTGTTTTTT.

The genes are TRBV6-1 and TRBJ2-1; 9 positions match TRBD2. This CDR3 comprises 14 residues. In germline, CDR1 is MNHNS, CDR2 SASEGT. V dropped 4 bases and J dropped 4; count of bases not matched to a gene: 2. The CDR3 DNA follows: TGTGCCAGCAGTGGGCTAGCGGGGTACAATGAGCAGTTCTTC. Translating gives CASSGLAGYNEQFF.

As for this clone: Other DNA sequences in this sample translate to the same CDR3. The J gene is TRBJ2-7, the V gene TRBV29-1; 7 bases align to TRBD1. This CDR3 spans 11 amino acids. Trimming cost V 6 bases and J 7 bases; bases outside gene matches: 6. Germline assignment: CDR1 SQVTM and CDR2 ANQGSEA. DNA of the CDR3: TGCAGCGTCCGGGACAGTTATGAGCAGTACTTC. Amino acids: CSVRDSYEQYF.

The chain carries TRBV6-1 and TRBJ1-1; D remains unclear. This CDR3 has 13 residues. Germline lookup yields CDR1 MNHNS and CDR2 SASEGT. Trimming pared 6 bases from V and 3 bases from J, leaving 11 bases between. The CDR3: CASSLEWDTEAFF. The CDR3 nucleotides read TGTGCCAGCAGCTTGGAGTGGGACACTGAAGCTTTCTTT.

This chain uses TRBV11-3 with TRBJ2-3; D call uncertain. In germline, CDR1 is SGHNT, CDR2 YENEEA. This CDR3 is 15 amino acids long. Trimming left V 1 base short and J 0 bases short, with 8 bases between. DNA for the CDR3: TGTGCCAGCAGCTTAGGAGCCGGGAGCACAGATACGCAGTATTTT. Its protein is CASSLGAGSTDTQYF.

The rearrangement uses TRBV11-2 and TRBJ2-3; 11 bases fit TRBD2. This CDR3 has 15 residues. The ends lost 4 bases at V and 6 bases at J; junction bases unmatched: 6. CDR1 and CDR2 (germline): SGHAT, FQNNGV. The CDR3 DNA is TGTGCCAGCAGCTACCGGACTAGCGGGCCTGATACGCAGTATTTT. This translates into CASSYRTSGPDTQYF.

The rearrangement links TRBV9 to TRBJ2-7; D is uncertain. Trimming removed 0 bases at V and 7 bases at J, with 17 bases between. Germline V gives CDR1 SGDLS, CDR2 YYNGEE. The CDR3 runs to 15 residues. The CDR3 DNA sequence: TGTGCCAGCAGCGTAGGTGGATCCCCCCGGAGTGAGCAGTACTTC. Protein product: CASSVGGSPRSEQYF.

As to this clone: The same CDR3 also results from other DNA sequences found in this sample. This chain uses TRBV19 with TRBJ2-1, with TRBD2 identical over 9 bases. The CDR3 has 14 amino acids. Trimming cost V 7 bases and J 7 bases; bases outside gene matches: 8. The germline V gene encodes CDR1 LNHDA and CDR2 SQIVND (reference sequence). CDR3: CASTIAGVYNEQFF. The CDR3 nucleotides are TGTGCCAGTACCATAGCGGGAGTATATAATGAGCAGTTCTTC.

This clone was observed a handful of times. J is TRBJ2-1 and V is TRBV6-6; 13 bases are shared with TRBD2. CDR3 length: 15 amino acids. V trimming: 7 bases; J trimming: 7 bases; junction bases outside the gene matches: 7. CDR1 is MNHNY, CDR2 SVGAGI, per germline (reference sequence). The CDR3 here is CASTGTSGTGNEQFF. CDR3 sequence (DNA): TGTGCCAGCACTGGGACTAGCGGGACGGGGAATGAGCAGTTCTTC.

V usage is TRBV30 and J usage is TRBJ2-6; D may be TRBD1 (6 bases). Trimming left V 4 bases short and J 1 base short, with 23 bases between. The germline gives CDR1 GTSNPN, CDR2 SVGIG (reference sequence). The CDR3 length is 19 residues. DNA of the CDR3: TGTGCCTGGAAACAGGGTTTTCAGTTGACGGGGTCTGGGGCCAACGTCCTGACTTTC. This encodes CAWKQGFQLTGSGANVLTF.